This TCR beta chain was identified during a study of blood T cell repertoires in COVID-19. The wider study: Researchers got acute and convalescent COVID-19 samples from the United States, Italy and Spain. Sources were T cells, B-cell-depleted T cells, or PBMCs; the material itself was cDNA or gDNA.

Germline CDR1 reads KGHSH; CDR2 reads LQKENI. With V trimmed by 6 bases and J by 7 bases, 10 bases remained unmatched. The CDR3 has 16 amino acids. This table comes from immunoSEQ multiplex PCR, and its TCRdb copy is limited to in-frame clones, with some not included. Counted here are roughly 150,000 clones, roughly nine tenths occurring once; the ten biggest clones make up approximately 15%. The sequence came from a middle-aged woman with acute or convalescent COVID-19. Input material: peripheral blood. V is TRBV18 and J is TRBJ2-2; 11 bases are shared with TRBD2. The CDR3 sequence is CASSRTSGSAGGELFF. CDR3 DNA sequence: TGTGCCAGCTCCCGCACTAGCGGGAGTGCCGGCGGGGAGCTGTTTTTT.